The rows below give T cell receptor beta chains drawn from one sample of a study of Ad26.COV2.S vaccination and SARS-CoV-2 variants. Generated by immunoSEQ multiplex PCR, the TCRdb table keeps only in-frame clones and is missing some. This table holds 380,000 or so clones, around 82% found once. The sample in question was peripheral blood, obtained in a trial of Ad26.COV2.S vaccine versus placebo. All receptors come from a person aged 18 to 59 who received the Ad26.COV2.S COVID-19 vaccine or a placebo. CDR3s include the opening cysteine and the closing phenylalanine or tryptophan. The D gene is left open where the match is weak. Only some rows state a clone size, as once, few, many or a class for expanded clones.

D	V	J	size	DNA	CDR3
NA	TRBV6-6	TRBJ2-5	NA	TGTGCCAGCAGACTCCATTCAGAGACCCAGTACTTC	CASRLHSETQYF
NA	TRBV7-9	TRBJ2-1	few	TGTGCCAGCAGCCCCTCCCGGAATGAAGGCAATGAGCAGTTCTTC	CASSPSRNEGNEQFF
TRBD1	TRBV30	TRBJ2-7	NA	TGTGCCTGGAGTGGGCTGGGACAGATCTACGAGCAGTACTTC	CAWSGLGQIYEQYF
NA	TRBV10-3	TRBJ2-2	NA	TGTGCCATCAGCTCCAGTGCTACCGGGGAGCTGTTTTTT	CAISSSATGELFF
TRBD1	TRBV18	TRBJ1-1	NA	TGTGCCAGCTCACCAGGACAGGGCGAGACTGAAGCTTTCTTT	CASSPGQGETEAFF
NA	TRBV4-1	TRBJ1-4	NA	TGCGCCAGCAGCCGCGCAGCAGGGGTCACTAATGAAAAACTGTTTTTT	CASSRAAGVTNEKLFF
NA	TRBV5-1	TRBJ2-7	NA	TGCGCCAGCAGAGGGTCCCTCCATTTCTACGAGCAGTACTTC	CASRGSLHFYEQYF
NA	TRBV5-1	TRBJ2-6	once	TGCGCCAGCAGCCCGCTCCTGGACAGCTGGGGCTCTGGGGCCAACGTCCTGACTTTC	CASSPLLDSWGSGANVLTF
NA	TRBV11-2	TRBJ1-6	NA	TGTGCCAGCAGCTATCCAGGCTCACCCCTCCACTTT	CASSYPGSPLHF
NA	TRBV7-9	TRBJ1-2	NA	TGTGCCAGCAGCTTAGTCGTAGAGGGCTATGGCTACACCTTC	CASSLVVEGYGYTF
TRBD1	TRBV5-1	TRBJ2-7	NA	TGCGCCAGCAGCTTGACAGGGGGCTACGAGCAGTACTTC	CASSLTGGYEQYF
NA	TRBV6-6	TRBJ2-1	NA	TGTGCCAGCAGTTCCCGACTAATTCCTGAGCAGTTCTTC	CASSSRLIPEQFF
NA	TRBV5-1	TRBJ1-4	NA	TGCGCCAGCAGCCGGAAGGGCCAGTTTGATGAAAAACTGTTTTTT	CASSRKGQFDEKLFF
TRBD1	TRBV6-5	TRBJ1-4	NA	TGTGCCAGCAGTTTAGGACAGGGGACGAAACTGTTTTTT	CASSLGQGTKLFF
NA	TRBV19	TRBJ1-4	NA	TGTGCCAGTAGTATACGGACAACTAATGAAAAACTGTTTTTT	CASSIRTTNEKLFF
NA	TRBV6-5	TRBJ2-7	NA	TGTGCCAGCAGTTACTCGAATACGGGGGCTAAGCGGTACTTC	CASSYSNTGAKRYF
TRBD1	TRBV2	TRBJ1-1	NA	TGTGCCAGCATCAAGTTGGGACAGTTGAACACTGAAGCTTTCTTT	CASIKLGQLNTEAFF
NA	TRBV21-1	TRBJ1-1	NA	TGTGCCCGTCAGGGGGTGGCTTTCTTT	CARQGVAFF
TRBD1	TRBV5-6	TRBJ2-3	NA	TGTGCCAGCAGACATGGGACAGGTAAGACAGATACGCAGTATTTT	CASRHGTGKTDTQYF
TRBD2	TRBV7-3	TRBJ2-2	NA	TGTGCCAGCAGCTACCTAGCGGGAGAGGTCACCGGGGAGCTGTTTTTT	CASSYLAGEVTGELFF
NA	TRBV3-1/TRBV3-2	TRBJ1-2	NA	TGTGCCAGCAGCCAAGATATCGGTTCACGTGGCTACACCTTC	CASSQDIGSRGYTF
TRBD2	TRBV19	TRBJ2-5	NA	TGTGCCAGTAGTATAGCGGGGGGATCACCTGGGACCCAGTACTTC	CASSIAGGSPGTQYF
NA	TRBV9	TRBJ2-1	NA	TGTGCCAGCAGCGTACGCTCCTACAATGAGCAGTTCTTC	CASSVRSYNEQFF
NA	TRBV7-9	TRBJ1-2	NA	TGTGCCAGCAGCTTGGACAGAGCTTTGGCTGGCTACACCTTC	CASSLDRALAGYTF
TRBD1	TRBV28	TRBJ1-2	NA	TGTGCCAGCAGACGTACCGGGACAGGGGATTCTGGCTACACCTTC	CASRRTGTGDSGYTF
TRBD1	TRBV7-9	TRBJ1-2	NA	TGTGCCAGCACCCTATTGGGACAGATCTATGGCTACACCTTC	CASTLLGQIYGYTF
NA	TRBV5-1	TRBJ2-7	NA	TGCGCCAGCAGCGCGGACAGTCATTCCTACGAGCAGTACTTC	CASSADSHSYEQYF